This T cell receptor (beta chain) came from a study of blood T cell repertoires in COVID-19. Study-level background: The study drew acute and convalescent COVID-19 samples from the United States, Italy and Spain.

CDR1 is SGHRS, CDR2 YFSETQ, per germline. Trimming took off 4 bases at V and 3 bases at J, with 13 bases between the two ends. This CDR3 has 15 amino acids. Produced via immunoSEQ multiplex PCR; TCRdb's table is partial and in-frame only. Seen here are about 140,000 clones, roughly 89% observed once, and the top ten hold around 4.5%. The sample comprised peripheral blood. The sequence was obtained from a woman in her 40s with acute or convalescent COVID-19. This rearrangement joins TRBV5-1 to TRBJ2-2; perhaps TRBD2 as D (5 bases). CDR3 bases: TGCGCCAGCAGCAGTCGGGGATTCGACACCGGGGAGCTGTTTTTT. This encodes CASSSRGFDTGELFF.